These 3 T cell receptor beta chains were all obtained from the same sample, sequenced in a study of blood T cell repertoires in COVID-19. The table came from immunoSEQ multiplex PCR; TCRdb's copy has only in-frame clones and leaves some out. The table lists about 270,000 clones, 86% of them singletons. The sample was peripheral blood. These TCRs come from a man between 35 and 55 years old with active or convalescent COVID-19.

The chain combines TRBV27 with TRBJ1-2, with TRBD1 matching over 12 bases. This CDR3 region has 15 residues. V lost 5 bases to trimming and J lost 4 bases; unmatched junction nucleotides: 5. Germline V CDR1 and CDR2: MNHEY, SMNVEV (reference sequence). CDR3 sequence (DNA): TGTGCCAGCAGTCAAGGGACAGGGGGCCGCTATGGCTACACCTTC. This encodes CASSQGTGGRYGYTF.

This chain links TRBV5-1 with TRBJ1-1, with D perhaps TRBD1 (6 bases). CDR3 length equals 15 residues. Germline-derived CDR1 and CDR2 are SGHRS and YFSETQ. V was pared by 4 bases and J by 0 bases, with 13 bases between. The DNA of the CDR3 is TGCGCCAGCAGCATATTAGACAGGTTGAACACTGAAGCTTTCTTT. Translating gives CASSILDRLNTEAFF.

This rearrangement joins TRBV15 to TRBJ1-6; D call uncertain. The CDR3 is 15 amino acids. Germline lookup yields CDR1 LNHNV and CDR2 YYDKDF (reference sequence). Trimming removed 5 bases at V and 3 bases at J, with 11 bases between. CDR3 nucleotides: TGTGCCACCAGCCGCTGGGCTAACTATAATTCACCCCTCCACTTT. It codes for CATSRWANYNSPLHF.